Presented here are 7 T cell receptor beta chains from one specimen sequenced in a study of T-cell memory formation after mild COVID-19. TCRdb re-called the 5' RACE reads through MiXCR, storing one row per CDR3 protein. The sample yields around 470,000 distinct CDR3 sequences, around 20% seen once. The sequencing sample was made of PBMCs or a T cell subset sorted from them (not recorded which). These receptor sequences come from an adult woman who had mild COVID-19 (a few samples of this study predate the infection). Cell type and time point are not known.

The genes are TRBV27 and TRBJ2-7; weak D call: TRBD1 (6 bases). Germline V lookup: CDR1 MNHEY, CDR2 SMNVEV (reference sequence). The CDR3 loop spans 15 amino acids. V shed 6 bases and J shed 0 bases, with 15 bases lying between them. The CDR3 loop reads CASSFTGTSSYEQYF. The CDR3 nucleotides read TGTGCCAGCAGCTTCACAGGGACCAGCTCCTACGAGCAGTACTTC.

In its sample, this clonotype was seen many times. The V gene is TRBV5-1, the J gene TRBJ2-5; D could derive from TRBD1 or TRBD2 (5 bases each). V was cut by 1 base and J by 4 bases, with 17 bases left in between. Germline V gene sequence: CDR1 SGHRS, CDR2 YFSETQ. This CDR3 is 16 amino acids long. The CDR3 loop reads CASSLTSGRGLETQYF. The CDR3, as DNA: TGCGCCAGCAGCTTGACGTCAGGGAGAGGGTTAGAGACCCAGTACTTC.

The rearrangement joins TRBV2 to TRBJ2-5; TRBD1 matches 7 bases. Losses at the gene ends were 4 bases for V and 4 bases for J; bases not matched to a gene: 6. The CDR3 runs 14 residues. CDR1 is SNHLY and CDR2 is FYNNEI in the germline V gene. The CDR3 bases are TGTGCCAGCAGTGGTACAGGGGTTCTAGAGACCCAGTACTTC. Its protein is CASSGTGVLETQYF.

The chain uses TRBV7-9 and TRBJ1-4, with TRBD1 matching 10 bases. Per germline, CDR1 SEHNR and CDR2 FQNEAQ (reference sequence). The CDR3 is made up of 15 amino acids. V dropped 5 bases and J dropped 7; count of bases not matched to a gene: 7. The CDR3 sequence is CASSDGQGGREKLFF. CDR3 bases: TGTGCCAGCAGCGACGGACAGGGGGGACGTGAAAAACTGTTTTTT.

CDR3 sequence (DNA): TGTGCCAGCAGGAGACCGGACAGGGGGGTAACCGGGGAGCTGTTTTTT. Its protein is CASRRPDRGVTGELFF. The chain carries TRBV27 and TRBJ2-2; 10 nucleotides align to TRBD1. Germline values: CDR1 MNHEY, CDR2 SMNVEV (reference sequence). The CDR3 covers 16 residues. With V trimmed by 6 bases and J by 5 bases, 9 bases remained unmatched.

At least ten counts were recorded for this clonotype. The rearrangement joins TRBV30 to TRBJ1-2; 7 bases are a match to TRBD1. Unmatched junction bases numbered 12, after V lost 3 bases and J lost 5 bases. Germline CDR1 reads GTSNPN; CDR2 reads SVGIG (reference sequence). The CDR3 contains 15 residues. CDR3 sequence reads: CAWRGPGQLHYGYTF. The DNA of the CDR3 is TGTGCCTGGAGGGGACCGGGACAGCTTCATTATGGCTACACCTTC.

This chain connects TRBV24-1 to TRBJ2-1; 9 bases agree with TRBD1. Germline V lookup: CDR1 KGHDR, CDR2 SFDVKD. The CDR3 is 16 amino acids. With 5 bases clipped from V and 4 bases from J, the junction kept 8 bases outside the gene matches. In DNA form, the CDR3 reads TGTGCCACCAGTGCTCGGGACAGGGTAGGGTACAATGAGCAGTTCTTC. Translated: CATSARDRVGYNEQFF.